This T cell receptor beta chain was retrieved from a study of T-cell reconstitution after alpha-beta-depleted transplantation in children. TCRbeta library preparation incorporated unique molecular identifiers. TCRdb itself ran the PCR reads through MiXCR, one entry per CDR3 protein. The sample includes around 200,000 distinct CDR3 sequences, over 5.5% seen only once; the top ten take 3% to 3.5%. This clonotype was seen repeatedly, ten times or more. The germline V and J ends were trimmed by 1 base and 8 bases, with 15 bases remaining between them. The germline V gene has CDR1 SGHRS and CDR2 YFSETQ. This CDR3 spans 15 amino acids.

The rearrangement joins TRBV5-1 to TRBJ1-4, with TRBD1 as a possible D gene (5 bases). The starting material was PBMCs from the stem cell graft donor, obtained from the stem cell graft. The sequence was obtained from a human donor who donated a stem cell graft to a child with Wiskott-Aldrich syndrome. The CDR3 DNA reads as TGCGCCAGCAGCTTGACGGGGGTCGTGATGGAAAAACTGTTTTTT. This translates into CASSLTGVVMEKLFF. Variable domain in full (rest from reference TRBV5-1 and TRBJ1-4): KAGVTQTPRYLIKTRGQQVTLSCSPISGHRSVSWYQQTPGQGLQFLFEYFSETQRNKGNFPGRFSGRQFSNSRSEMNVSTLELGDSALYLCASSLTGVVMEKLFFGSGTQLSVL.